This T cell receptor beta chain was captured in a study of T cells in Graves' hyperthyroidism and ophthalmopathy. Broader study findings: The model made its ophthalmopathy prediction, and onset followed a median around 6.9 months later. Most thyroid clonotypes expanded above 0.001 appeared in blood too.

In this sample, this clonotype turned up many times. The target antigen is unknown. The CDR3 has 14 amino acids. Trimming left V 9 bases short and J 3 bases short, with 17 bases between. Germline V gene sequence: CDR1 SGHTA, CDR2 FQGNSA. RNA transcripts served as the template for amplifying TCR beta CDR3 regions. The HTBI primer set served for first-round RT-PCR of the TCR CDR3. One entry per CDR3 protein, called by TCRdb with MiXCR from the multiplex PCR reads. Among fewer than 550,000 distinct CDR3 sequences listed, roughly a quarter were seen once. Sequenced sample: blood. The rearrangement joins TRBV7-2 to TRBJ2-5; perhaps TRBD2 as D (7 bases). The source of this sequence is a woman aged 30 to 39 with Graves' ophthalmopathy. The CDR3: CASSRGAAEETQYF. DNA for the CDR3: TGTGCCAGTAGCCGGGGGGCAGCGGAAGAGACCCAGTACTTC.